This TCR beta chain was sequenced for a study of T-cell memory formation after mild COVID-19. Looked up from germline, CDR1 is SGHRS and CDR2 is YFSETQ. The V segment lost 5 bases and the J segment 3 bases; nucleotides outside the gene matches: 23. This CDR3 has 20 amino acids. MiXCR was run by TCRdb on the 5' RACE reads, yielding one entry per CDR3 protein. The sample carries 410,000 or so distinct CDR3 sequences, about 22% recorded once. Sequenced sample: PBMCs or a T cell subset sorted from them (not recorded which). This TCR came from an adult woman who had mild COVID-19 (a few samples of this study predate the infection). Cell type and time point are not known. The chain employs TRBV5-1 and TRBJ2-7; TRBD2 matches at 10 bases. This CDR3 is CASRPKGIAGGFSRYYEQYF. As DNA, the CDR3 is TGCGCCAGCAGACCCAAAGGCATAGCGGGGGGATTCTCCCGTTACTACGAGCAGTACTTC.